The rows below give T cell receptor beta chains drawn from one sample of a study of T cell repertoires in cytomegalovirus infection. Each CDR3 protein gets one entry after TCRdb re-called the reads with MiXCR. The sample contains around 530,000 distinct CDR3 sequences, around 27% of which appear only once. The sequencing input was PBMCs. The receptors originated from a human donor in good health (CMV status not recorded). Some clones in this sample may be carry-over from other donors' samples. CDR3s leave out the opening cysteine and the closing phenylalanine or tryptophan. Fields, in order: D gene, V gene, J gene, CDR3 protein. D genes are given only for firm matches.

d_gene: TRBD1; v_gene: TRBV5-1; j_gene: TRBJ2-5; CDR3aa: ASSEGTGKPVETQY
d_gene: .; v_gene: TRBV7-2; j_gene: TRBJ1-1; CDR3aa: ASSLYRVSPAF
d_gene: TRBD2; v_gene: TRBV7-8; j_gene: TRBJ2-2; CDR3aa: ASSRQGTSGPSTGELF
d_gene: TRBD1; v_gene: TRBV12-3/TRBV12-4; j_gene: TRBJ2-1; CDR3aa: ASSPVEGTRGYNEQF
d_gene: .; v_gene: TRBV2; j_gene: TRBJ2-3; CDR3aa: ASNGRGTDTQY
d_gene: TRBD1; v_gene: TRBV7-2; j_gene: TRBJ2-3; CDR3aa: ASSPPGQGYTQY
d_gene: .; v_gene: TRBV4-3; j_gene: TRBJ2-1; CDR3aa: ASSQEHLFSYNEQF
d_gene: .; v_gene: TRBV28; j_gene: TRBJ1-4; CDR3aa: ASTDATGNEKLF
d_gene: .; v_gene: TRBV5-4; j_gene: TRBJ2-1; CDR3aa: ASTRQIDPYNEQF
d_gene: TRBD1; v_gene: TRBV19; j_gene: TRBJ1-1; CDR3aa: ASSIVGQGGTEAF
d_gene: .; v_gene: TRBV7-2; j_gene: TRBJ1-6; CDR3aa: ASRFSGGRGNSPLH
d_gene: TRBD2; v_gene: TRBV5-6; j_gene: TRBJ2-1; CDR3aa: ASSFGLAVNEQF
d_gene: .; v_gene: TRBV7-2; j_gene: TRBJ2-1; CDR3aa: ASSLAGQNYNEQF
d_gene: .; v_gene: TRBV27; j_gene: TRBJ2-3; CDR3aa: ASSLGGLLVDTQY
d_gene: .; v_gene: TRBV24-1; j_gene: TRBJ2-3; CDR3aa: ATQSGTPSWGTDTQY
d_gene: .; v_gene: TRBV20-1; j_gene: TRBJ1-3; CDR3aa: SASLGTSSGNTIY
d_gene: .; v_gene: TRBV20-1; j_gene: TRBJ2-1; CDR3aa: SLLGWQNNEQF
d_gene: .; v_gene: TRBV15; j_gene: TRBJ2-1; CDR3aa: ATSRGSGGPENEQF
d_gene: .; v_gene: TRBV12-3/TRBV12-4; j_gene: TRBJ2-7; CDR3aa: ASSLNAHLEQY
d_gene: .; v_gene: TRBV7-9; j_gene: TRBJ2-1; CDR3aa: ASSLEGWGLSYNEQF
d_gene: .; v_gene: TRBV6-1; j_gene: TRBJ1-2; CDR3aa: ASRLGLPANYGYT
d_gene: .; v_gene: TRBV12-3/TRBV12-4; j_gene: TRBJ1-1; CDR3aa: ASSLGQSAVGGTEAF
d_gene: TRBD1; v_gene: TRBV7-9; j_gene: TRBJ1-1; CDR3aa: ASSPPDRARAEAF
d_gene: .; v_gene: TRBV7-3; j_gene: TRBJ2-1; CDR3aa: ASSKDPYSYNEQF
d_gene: .; v_gene: TRBV12-3/TRBV12-4; j_gene: TRBJ2-3; CDR3aa: ASSVSSSTDTQY
d_gene: .; v_gene: TRBV18; j_gene: TRBJ1-1; CDR3aa: ASSPQGTWNTEAF
d_gene: .; v_gene: TRBV29-1; j_gene: TRBJ1-3; CDR3aa: SVDGGAGNTIY
d_gene: .; v_gene: TRBV19; j_gene: TRBJ1-3; CDR3aa: ASSTEPGNTIY
d_gene: TRBD1; v_gene: TRBV12-3/TRBV12-4; j_gene: TRBJ1-1; CDR3aa: ASRQGWATEAF
d_gene: .; v_gene: TRBV20-1; j_gene: TRBJ2-7; CDR3aa: SAQIATAGTYEQY
d_gene: .; v_gene: TRBV7-2; j_gene: TRBJ2-1; CDR3aa: ASSLAPAANEQF
d_gene: .; v_gene: TRBV7-8; j_gene: TRBJ1-2; CDR3aa: ASSTGTLAYGYT
d_gene: TRBD2; v_gene: TRBV27; j_gene: TRBJ2-1; CDR3aa: ASSFGTSTNEQF
d_gene: TRBD1; v_gene: TRBV7-2; j_gene: TRBJ1-3; CDR3aa: ASSRQGAGNTIY
d_gene: .; v_gene: TRBV7-2; j_gene: TRBJ2-7; CDR3aa: ASSLGGSGKTYEQY
d_gene: TRBD2; v_gene: TRBV4-3; j_gene: TRBJ2-3; CDR3aa: ASSQDAAGAWNTDTQY
d_gene: TRBD1; v_gene: TRBV19; j_gene: TRBJ2-5; CDR3aa: ASKQGAGTQY